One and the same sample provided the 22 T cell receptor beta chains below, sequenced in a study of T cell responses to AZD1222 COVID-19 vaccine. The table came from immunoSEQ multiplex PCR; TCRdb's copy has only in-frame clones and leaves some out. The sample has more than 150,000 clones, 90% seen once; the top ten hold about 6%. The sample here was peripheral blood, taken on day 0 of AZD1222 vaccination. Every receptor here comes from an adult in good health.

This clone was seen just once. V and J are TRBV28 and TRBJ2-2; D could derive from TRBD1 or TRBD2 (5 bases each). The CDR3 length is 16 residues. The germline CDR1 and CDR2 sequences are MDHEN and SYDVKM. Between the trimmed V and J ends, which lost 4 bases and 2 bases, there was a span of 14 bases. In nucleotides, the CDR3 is TGTGCCAGCAGTTCACCGACCGGGACCAACACCGGGGAGCTGTTTTTT. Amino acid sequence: CASSSPTGTNTGELFF.

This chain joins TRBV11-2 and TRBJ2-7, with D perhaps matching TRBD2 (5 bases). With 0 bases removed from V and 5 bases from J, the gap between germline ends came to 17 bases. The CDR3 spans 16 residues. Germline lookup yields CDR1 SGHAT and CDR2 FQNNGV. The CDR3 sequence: CASSLDRGSGTDEQYF. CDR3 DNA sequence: TGTGCCAGCAGCTTAGATCGAGGAAGCGGTACAGACGAGCAGTACTTC.

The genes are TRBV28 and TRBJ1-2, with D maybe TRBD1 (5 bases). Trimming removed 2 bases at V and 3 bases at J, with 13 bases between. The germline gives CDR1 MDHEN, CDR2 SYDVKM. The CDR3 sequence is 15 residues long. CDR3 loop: CASSLRGRDDYGYTF. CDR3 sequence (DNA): TGTGCCAGCAGTTTACGGGGCAGGGACGACTATGGCTACACCTTC.

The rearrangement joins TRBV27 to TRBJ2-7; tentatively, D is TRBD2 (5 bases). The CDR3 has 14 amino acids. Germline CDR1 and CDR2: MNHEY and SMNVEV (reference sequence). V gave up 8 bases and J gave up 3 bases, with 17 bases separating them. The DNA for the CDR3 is TGTGCCAGCGCTCAGAGGGAGAGATACTACGAGCAGTACTTC. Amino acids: CASAQRERYYEQYF.

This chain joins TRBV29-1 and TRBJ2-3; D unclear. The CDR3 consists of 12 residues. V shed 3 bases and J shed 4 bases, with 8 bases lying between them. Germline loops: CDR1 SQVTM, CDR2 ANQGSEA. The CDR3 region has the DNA TGCAGCGTTGAGGGTGGCGCAGATACGCAGTATTTT. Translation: CSVEGGADTQYF.

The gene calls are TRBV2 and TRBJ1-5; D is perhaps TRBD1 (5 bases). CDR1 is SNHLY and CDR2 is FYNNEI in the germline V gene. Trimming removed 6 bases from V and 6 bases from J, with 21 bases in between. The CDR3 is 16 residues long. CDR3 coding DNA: TGTGCCAGCAGCGCAAGAGACAGTAAAGGAGGTCAGCCCCAGCATTTT. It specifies CASSARDSKGGQPQHF.

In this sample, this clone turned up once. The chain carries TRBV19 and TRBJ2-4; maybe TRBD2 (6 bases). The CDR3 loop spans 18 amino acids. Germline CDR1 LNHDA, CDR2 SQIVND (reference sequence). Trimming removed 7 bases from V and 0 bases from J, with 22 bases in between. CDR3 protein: CASTRDSLGDPAKNIQYF. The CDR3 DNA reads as TGTGCCAGTACCCGGGACTCCCTGGGAGACCCAGCCAAAAACATTCAGTACTTC.

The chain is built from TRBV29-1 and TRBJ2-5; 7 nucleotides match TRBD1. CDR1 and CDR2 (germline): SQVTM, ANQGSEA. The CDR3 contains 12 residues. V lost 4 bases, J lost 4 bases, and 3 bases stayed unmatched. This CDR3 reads CSVVAGGETQYF. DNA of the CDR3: TGCAGCGTTGTAGCAGGGGGAGAGACCCAGTACTTC.

The CDR3 region is CASRMTGDNYGYTF. In DNA form, the CDR3 reads TGTGCCAGTAGGATGACAGGGGATAACTATGGCTACACCTTC. The rearrangement uses TRBV19 and TRBJ1-2, with 8 bases fitting TRBD1. Germline CDR1 is LNHDA and CDR2 is SQIVND (reference sequence). J was trimmed by 1 base and V by 6 bases; bases with no gene match: 4. The CDR3 has 14 amino acids. The complete variable domain, with remaining parts taken from reference TRBV19 and TRBJ1-2, reads DGGITQSPKYLFRKEGQNVTLSCEQNLNHDAMYWYRQDPGQGLRLIYYSQIVNDFQKGDIAEGYSVSREKKESFPLTVTSAQKNPTAFYLCASRMTGDNYGYTFGSGTRLTVV.

CDR3: CASHVRANTGELFF. CDR3 bases: TGTGCCAGCCACGTAAGGGCGAACACCGGGGAGCTGTTTTTT. This chain uses TRBV7-2 with TRBJ2-2; D is unclear. Germline assignment: CDR1 SGHTA and CDR2 FQGNSA. The V gene lost 8 bases and the J gene lost 0 bases, with 10 bases spanning the gap. The length of the CDR3 is 14 residues.

The CDR3 coding sequence is TGTGCCAGCAGAAGCCGGGACAGGGGTTACGAGCAGTACTTC. Translated, it gives CASRSRDRGYEQYF. The V and J genes are TRBV2 and TRBJ2-7; 10 bases align to TRBD1. Germline CDR1 SNHLY, CDR2 FYNNEI. The V segment lost 6 bases and the J segment 4 bases; nucleotides outside the gene matches: 6. The CDR3 extends over 14 amino acids.

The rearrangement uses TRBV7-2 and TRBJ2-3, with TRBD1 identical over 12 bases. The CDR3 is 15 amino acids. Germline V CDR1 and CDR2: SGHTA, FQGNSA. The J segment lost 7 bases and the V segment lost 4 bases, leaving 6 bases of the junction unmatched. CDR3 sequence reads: CASSSGTGGMYTQYF. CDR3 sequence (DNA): TGTGCCAGCAGCTCCGGGACAGGGGGCATGTATACGCAGTATTTT.

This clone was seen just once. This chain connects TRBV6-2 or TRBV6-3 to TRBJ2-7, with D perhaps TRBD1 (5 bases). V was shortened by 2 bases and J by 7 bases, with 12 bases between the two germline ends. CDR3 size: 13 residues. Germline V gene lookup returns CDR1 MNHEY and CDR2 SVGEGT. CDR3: CASSYVLREEQYF. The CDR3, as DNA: TGTGCCAGCAGTTACGTTCTCAGGGAAGAGCAGTACTTC.

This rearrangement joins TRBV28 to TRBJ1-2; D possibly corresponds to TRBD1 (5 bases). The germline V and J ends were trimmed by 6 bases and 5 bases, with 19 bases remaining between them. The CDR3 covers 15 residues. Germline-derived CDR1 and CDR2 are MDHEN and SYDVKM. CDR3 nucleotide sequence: TGTGCCAGCAGAACAGCCGGCAGGGTTAATTATGGCTACACCTTC. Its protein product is CASRTAGRVNYGYTF.

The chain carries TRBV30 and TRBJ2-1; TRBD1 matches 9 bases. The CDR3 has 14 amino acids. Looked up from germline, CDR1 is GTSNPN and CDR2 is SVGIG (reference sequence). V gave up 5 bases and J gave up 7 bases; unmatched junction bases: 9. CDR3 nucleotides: TGTGCCTGGGACAGGGACAGGGTAACGAATGAGCAGTTCTTC. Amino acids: CAWDRDRVTNEQFF.

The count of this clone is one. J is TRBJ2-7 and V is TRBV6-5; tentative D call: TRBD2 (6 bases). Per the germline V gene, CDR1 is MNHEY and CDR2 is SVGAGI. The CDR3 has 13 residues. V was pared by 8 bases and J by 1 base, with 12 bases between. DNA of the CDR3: TGTGCCAGCTCAATCGGGGGTTCCTACGAGCAGTACTTC. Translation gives CASSIGGSYEQYF.

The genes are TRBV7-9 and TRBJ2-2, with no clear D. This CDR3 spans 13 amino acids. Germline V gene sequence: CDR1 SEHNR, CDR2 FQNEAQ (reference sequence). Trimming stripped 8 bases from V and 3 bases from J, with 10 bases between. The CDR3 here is CASSVGDTGELFF. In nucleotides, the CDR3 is TGTGCCAGCTCAGTTGGAGACACCGGGGAGCTGTTTTTT.

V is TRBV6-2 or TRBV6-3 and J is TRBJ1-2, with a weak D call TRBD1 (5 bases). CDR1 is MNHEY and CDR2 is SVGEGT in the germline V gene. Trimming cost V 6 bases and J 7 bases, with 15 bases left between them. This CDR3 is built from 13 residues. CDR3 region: CASSPSGVGGYTF. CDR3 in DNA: TGTGCCAGCAGCCCCTCGGGGGTTGGTGGCTACACCTTC.

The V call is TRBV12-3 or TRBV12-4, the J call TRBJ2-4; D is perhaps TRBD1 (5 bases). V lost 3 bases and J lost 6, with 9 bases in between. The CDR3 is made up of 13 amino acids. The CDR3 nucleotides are TGTGCCAGCAGTTTGGGGCAAATAAACATTCAGTACTTC. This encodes CASSLGQINIQYF.

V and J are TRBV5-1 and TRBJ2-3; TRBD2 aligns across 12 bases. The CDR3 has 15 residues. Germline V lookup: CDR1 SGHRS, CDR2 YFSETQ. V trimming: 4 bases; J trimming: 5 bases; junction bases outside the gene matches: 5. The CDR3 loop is CASSTSGGTQDTQYF. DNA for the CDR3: TGCGCCAGCAGCACTAGCGGGGGGACCCAAGATACGCAGTATTTT.

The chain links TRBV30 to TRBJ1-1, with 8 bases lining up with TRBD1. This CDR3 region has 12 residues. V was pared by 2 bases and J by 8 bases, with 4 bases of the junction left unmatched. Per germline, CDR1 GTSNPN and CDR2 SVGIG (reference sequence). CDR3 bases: TGTGCCTGGAGTAGCCGACAGGGGGAAGCTTTCTTT. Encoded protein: CAWSSRQGEAFF.

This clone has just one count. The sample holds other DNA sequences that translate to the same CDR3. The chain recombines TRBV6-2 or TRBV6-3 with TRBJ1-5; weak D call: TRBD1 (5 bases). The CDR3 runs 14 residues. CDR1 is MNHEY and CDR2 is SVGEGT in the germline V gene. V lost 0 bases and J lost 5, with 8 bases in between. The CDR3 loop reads CASSYSDRYQPQHF. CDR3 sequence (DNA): TGTGCCAGCAGTTACTCAGACAGATATCAGCCCCAGCATTTT.